These 13 T cell receptor beta chains were all obtained from the same sample, sequenced in a study of T-cell reconstitution after alpha-beta-depleted transplantation in children. Unique molecular identifiers were used in preparing the TCRbeta library. TCRdb re-derived calls from the PCR reads in MiXCR, one entry per CDR3 protein. The sample carries roughly 76,000 distinct CDR3 sequences, about a tenth recorded once. Sequencing was performed on PBMCs, taken before TCRalphabeta/CD19-depleted stem cell transplant. Receptors originate from a boy aged 10-17 years with acute myeloid leukemia, due to receive a stem cell transplant.

This clonotype was counted at least ten times. V gene TRBV20-1 combines with J gene TRBJ2-3; 9 bases match TRBD2. Germline V gene lookup returns CDR1 DFQATT and CDR2 SNEGSKA (reference sequence). Trimming at V came to 4 bases and at J to 1 base, leaving 6 bases not matched to a gene. The CDR3 runs 15 residues. The CDR3 region is CSAKMLAGRTDTQYF. Here the CDR3 DNA reads TGCAGTGCTAAGATGCTAGCGGGGCGCACAGATACGCAGTATTTT.

The chain joins TRBV4-2 to TRBJ2-7, with unresolved D. CDR1 is LGHNA, CDR2 YNFKEQ, per germline. There are 15 residues in the CDR3. The V and J ends lost 4 bases and 3 bases respectively, with 16 bases between them. CDR3 nucleotides: TGTGCCAGCAGCCCACCGGACCGACTCTACTACGAGCAGTACTTC. Its translation: CASSPPDRLYYEQYF.

This clonotype appeared many times. V usage is TRBV20-1 and J usage is TRBJ2-3, with TRBD2 matching over 9 bases. This CDR3 spans 20 amino acids. J was trimmed by 10 bases and V by 0 bases; bases with no gene match: 26. Germline lookup yields CDR1 DFQATT and CDR2 SNEGSKA (reference sequence). Written as DNA, the CDR3 is TGCAGTGCTAGAGATCCTTGGGGTAGCGGGAGTTATGGGGGCATGGATGCGCAGTATTTT. Encoded protein: CSARDPWGSGSYGGMDAQYF.

Regarding this clonotype: A read error is possible here, since a much larger clone lies one base away. V usage is TRBV12-3 or TRBV12-4 and J usage is TRBJ2-1; TRBD2 matches at 9 bases. J was trimmed by 3 bases and V by 5 bases; bases with no gene match: 2. This CDR3 spans 14 amino acids. CDR3: CASSGTSCYNEQFF. The DNA of the CDR3 is TGTGCCAGCAGTGGGACTAGCTGCTACAATGAGCAGTTCTTC.

This clonotype was counted a few times. CDR3 in amino acids: CASSHDRVTGNTIYF. CDR3 nucleotides: TGCGCCAGCAGCCACGACAGGGTTACTGGAAACACCATATATTTT. The chain has TRBV5-1 and TRBJ1-3; 7 nucleotides line up with TRBD1. The CDR3 has 15 amino acids. The germline CDR1 and CDR2 sequences are SGHRS and YFSETQ. V shed 4 bases, J shed 2 bases, and the junction held 6 bases outside the gene matches.

This clonotype was recorded many times. The chain combines TRBV7-2 with TRBJ2-3, with D uncertain. Germline CDR1 and CDR2: SGHTA and FQGNSA. CDR3 length: 17 amino acids. The germline V and J ends were trimmed by 6 bases and 3 bases, with 22 bases remaining between them. CDR3 in amino acids: CASSRLASPSKTDTQYF. The DNA of the CDR3 is TGTGCCAGCAGTCGCCTTGCCTCGCCGAGCAAGACAGATACGCAGTATTTT.

This clonotype has at least ten counts. The chain employs TRBV27 and TRBJ1-5, with no clear D. V was cut by 1 base and J by 0 bases, with 4 bases left in between. The length of the CDR3 is 14 residues. Per germline, CDR1 MNHEY and CDR2 SMNVEV (reference sequence). CDR3 sequence reads: CASSLLASNQPQHF. CDR3 nucleotides: TGTGCCAGCAGTTTATTGGCTAGCAATCAGCCCCAGCATTTT.

The chain is built from TRBV7-2 and TRBJ2-1; D tentatively fits TRBD1 or TRBD2 (5 bases each). This CDR3 region has 18 residues. Germline V gene lookup returns CDR1 SGHTA and CDR2 FQGNSA. Between the trimmed V and J ends, which lost 3 bases and 0 bases, there was a span of 18 bases. The CDR3 bases are TGTGCCAGCAGCTTGGCTATCGGGGCGGCCAGCTCCTACAATGAGCAGTTCTTC. Translation gives CASSLAIGAASSYNEQFF. The variable domain in full, completed from reference TRBV7-2 and TRBJ2-1, reads GAGVSQSPSNKVTEKGKDVELRCDPISGHTALYWYRQSLGQGLEFLIYFQGNSAPDKSGLPSDRFSAERTGGSVSTLTIQRTQQEDSAVYLCASSLAIGAASSYNEQFFGPGTRLTVL.

This clonotype has at least ten counts. The rearrangement links TRBV4-1 to TRBJ1-1; the match to TRBD1 covers 9 bases. This CDR3 comprises 15 residues. V was pared by 4 bases and J by 4 bases, with 7 bases of the junction left unmatched. The germline V gene has CDR1 MGHRA and CDR2 YSYEKL. The CDR3: CASSLAETGGTEAFF. CDR3 nucleotide sequence: TGCGCCAGCAGCCTTGCTGAGACAGGGGGCACTGAAGCTTTCTTT.

This clonotype has a handful of counts. The chain uses TRBV30 and TRBJ1-5, with TRBD1 as a possible D gene (6 bases). Germline V gene data show CDR1 as GTSNPN and CDR2 as SVGIG (reference sequence). The CDR3 spans 13 residues. The ends were cut back, 1 base at V and 2 bases at J, with 6 bases in the middle. The CDR3 DNA reads as TGTGCCTGGAGTGGGGGGCGCAATCAGCCCCAGCATTTT. Protein product: CAWSGGRNQPQHF.

This clonotype was detected many times. J is TRBJ2-4 and V is TRBV5-1, with D perhaps TRBD1 or TRBD2 (7 bases each). The V end lost 5 bases, the J end lost 11 bases, and 20 bases lay between the germline ends. In germline, CDR1 is SGHRS, CDR2 YFSETQ. This CDR3 spans 14 amino acids. CDR3 sequence: CASRLGGDSTFQYF. The CDR3 DNA reads TGCGCCAGCAGGTTAGGGGGGGACAGTACATTTCAGTACTTC. Full variable domain (missing parts from reference TRBV5-1 and TRBJ2-4): KAGVTQTPRYLIKTRGQQVTLSCSPISGHRSVSWYQQTPGQGLQFLFEYFSETQRNKGNFPGRFSGRQFSNSRSEMNVSTLELGDSALYLCASRLGGDSTFQYFGAGTRLSVL.

There are many counts of this clonotype. The rearrangement links TRBV11-3 to TRBJ2-2; 8 bases are shared with TRBD2. In germline, CDR1 is SGHNT, CDR2 YENEEA. This CDR3 spans 16 amino acids. V was clipped by 5 bases and J by 1 base; unmatched bases: 6. The CDR3 reads CASSPSGGQNTGELFF. The CDR3 coding sequence is TGTGCCAGCAGCCCCAGCGGGGGCCAGAACACCGGGGAGCTGTTTTTT. Together with reference TRBV11-3 and TRBJ2-2, the CDR3 gives the full variable domain: EAGVVQSPRYKIIEKKQPVAFWCNPISGHNTLYWYLQNLGQGPELLIRYENEEAVDDSQLPKDRFSAERLKGVDSTLKIQPAELGDSAVYLCASSPSGGQNTGELFFGEGSRLTVL.

This clonotype was found many times. This chain connects TRBV12-3 or TRBV12-4 to TRBJ1-4; D uncertain. This CDR3 comprises 13 residues. V was pared by 5 bases and J by 8 bases, with 12 bases between. Here the CDR3 reads CASSPVEREKLFF. CDR3 bases: TGTGCCAGCAGTCCCGTAGAGAGGGAAAAACTGTTTTTT.